The 23 T cell receptor beta chains below all came from one sample that was sequenced in a study of blood T cell repertoires in COVID-19. The assay was immunoSEQ multiplex PCR, and TCRdb's table has in-frame clones only and misses some. The sample records 50,000 to 75,000 clones, about 91% being singletons. The specimen sequenced was peripheral blood. The receptors were gathered from a man in his fifties with active COVID-19.

For the CDR3, the DNA is TGCAGCGTTGCCCAGGGAACCTATGGCTACACCTTC. Protein: CSVAQGTYGYTF. The rearrangement joins TRBV29-1 to TRBJ1-2, with D perhaps TRBD1 (5 bases). CDR3 length equals 12 residues. V was clipped by 4 bases and J by 4 bases, with 10 bases between them. Looked up from germline, CDR1 is SQVTM and CDR2 is ANQGSEA.

This clone was counted once. This sequence joins TRBV9 and TRBJ1-4; TRBD1 might be the D (6 bases). The CDR3 covers 14 residues. Germline loops: CDR1 SGDLS, CDR2 YYNGEE. V was clipped by 5 bases and J by 5 bases, with 13 bases between them. As DNA, the CDR3 is TGTGCCAGCAGTGAGACAGGCAAAAATGAAAAACTGTTTTTT. Translated: CASSETGKNEKLFF.

V gene TRBV3-1 (or the pseudogene TRBV3-2) combines with J gene TRBJ1-5; TRBD1 matches at 9 bases. This CDR3 is built from 14 residues. Losses at the gene ends were 2 bases for V and 7 bases for J; bases not matched to a gene: 3. Germline assignment: CDR1 LGHDT and CDR2 YNNKEL (reference sequence). The CDR3 coding sequence is TGTGCCAGCAGCCAAACAGGGGGCGGGCAGCCCCAGCATTTT. This translates into CASSQTGGGQPQHF.

V is TRBV28 and J is TRBJ2-7; 8 bases fit TRBD2. This CDR3 is 16 amino acids long. The germline V gene encodes CDR1 MDHEN and CDR2 SYDVKM. V was pared by 1 base and J by 0 bases, with 5 bases of the junction left unmatched. As DNA, the CDR3 is TGTGCCAGCAGTTTATTTGGTCTAGCGGGCTCCTACGAGCAGTACTTC. Residues: CASSLFGLAGSYEQYF.

The chain employs TRBV28 and TRBJ2-1, with 9 bases that match TRBD1. Trimming cost V 4 bases and J 0 bases; bases outside gene matches: 7. The CDR3 spans 17 residues. Germline values: CDR1 MDHEN, CDR2 SYDVKM. The CDR3 is CASSSSGQGFSYNEQFF. CDR3 in DNA: TGTGCCAGCAGTTCCTCCGGACAGGGGTTCTCCTACAATGAGCAGTTCTTC. Based on the CDR3 plus reference TRBV28 and TRBJ2-1, the full variable domain is DVKVTQSSRYLVKRTGEKVFLECVQDMDHENMFWYRQDPGLGLRLIYFSYDVKMKEKGDIPEGYSVSREKKERFSLILESASTNQTSMYLCASSSSGQGFSYNEQFFGPGTRLTVL.

This clone appeared once. V is TRBV7-9 and J is TRBJ2-7, with TRBD2 matching 14 bases. Germline V gene lookup returns CDR1 SEHNR and CDR2 FQNEAQ (reference sequence). Losses at the gene ends were 1 base for V and 6 bases for J; bases not matched to a gene: 8. The CDR3 spans 17 residues. The CDR3 DNA reads TGTGCCAGCAGCTTAGGGGGGACTAGCGGGAGTGTGGGCGAGCAGTACTTC. The encoded protein is CASSLGGTSGSVGEQYF. Using reference TRBV7-9 and TRBJ2-7 for the parts outside the CDR3, the full variable domain is DTGVSQNPRHKITKRGQNVTFRCDPISEHNRLYWYRQTLGQGPEFLTYFQNEAQLEKSRLLSDRFSAERPKGSFSTLEIQRTEQGDSAMYLCASSLGGTSGSVGEQYFGPGTRLTVT.

A word on this clone: Within the sample, other DNA sequences also encode this same CDR3. The rearrangement joins TRBV5-1 to TRBJ1-3; D is ambiguous. The germline CDR1 and CDR2 sequences are SGHRS and YFSETQ. The CDR3 covers 15 residues. Trimming cost V 0 bases and J 0 bases, with 7 bases left between them. The CDR3 DNA is TGCGCCAGCAGCTTGGCCGGGAACTCTGGAAACACCATATATTTT. This codes for CASSLAGNSGNTIYF.

The V and J genes are TRBV5-5 and TRBJ2-2, with a weak D call TRBD1 (6 bases). Trimming took off 0 bases at V and 5 bases at J, with 17 bases between the two ends. The CDR3 contains 17 residues. Germline CDR1 SGHKS, CDR2 YYEKEE (reference sequence). DNA of the CDR3: TGTGCCAGCAGCTTGGCCTTGGTGCAGGGGCGAACCGGGGAGCTGTTTTTT. This codes for CASSLALVQGRTGELFF.

A single count supports this clone. Written as DNA, the CDR3 is TGCGCCAGCAGCTTGGGGGCTTGGGGACTCAACACTGAAGCTTTCTTT. This codes for CASSLGAWGLNTEAFF. This chain links TRBV5-1 with TRBJ1-1; D possibly corresponds to TRBD1 (5 bases). Germline values: CDR1 SGHRS, CDR2 YFSETQ. The CDR3 consists of 16 residues. Trimming pared 0 bases from V and 2 bases from J, leaving 14 bases between.

The J gene is TRBJ1-1, the V gene TRBV5-6; weak D call: TRBD1 (5 bases). V gave up 1 base and J gave up 2 bases, with 9 bases separating them. Germline values: CDR1 SGHDT, CDR2 YYEEEE. The CDR3 sequence is 14 residues long. CDR3 protein: CASSLSRVNTEAFF. The CDR3 DNA is TGTGCCAGCAGCTTGAGCAGGGTTAACACTGAAGCTTTCTTT.

The chain recombines TRBV20-1 with TRBJ2-3; a possible D gene is TRBD1 (5 bases). The CDR3 is made up of 11 amino acids. Trimming left V 7 bases short and J 6 bases short, with 11 bases between. In germline, CDR1 is DFQATT, CDR2 SNEGSKA (reference sequence). In nucleotides, the CDR3 is TGCAGTGGCAGTGGGGCTGATACGCAGTATTTT. It specifies CSGSGADTQYF.

The V gene is TRBV4-1, the J gene TRBJ2-3, with TRBD2 as a possible D gene (6 bases). Germline V gene lookup returns CDR1 MGHRA and CDR2 YSYEKL. CDR3 length equals 15 residues. The germline V and J ends were trimmed by 0 bases and 1 base, with 8 bases remaining between them. Here the CDR3 reads CASSQEERGTDTQYF. In DNA, the CDR3 is TGCGCCAGCAGCCAAGAGGAGCGGGGCACAGATACGCAGTATTTT.

The J gene is TRBJ2-6, the V gene TRBV7-9; perhaps TRBD1 as D (7 bases). Germline loops: CDR1 SEHNR, CDR2 FQNEAQ (reference sequence). V lost 5 bases and J lost 3, with 14 bases in between. The CDR3 loop spans 16 amino acids. The CDR3 sequence: CASSPRGAGGANVLTF. The CDR3 DNA reads TGTGCCAGCAGCCCCAGGGGGGCTGGTGGGGCCAACGTCCTGACTTTC.

This clone is a singleton in its sample. The chain couples TRBV3-1 (or the pseudogene TRBV3-2) to TRBJ2-2, with 12 bases aligning to TRBD2. The CDR3 length is 19 residues. The V segment lost 4 bases and the J segment 2 bases; nucleotides outside the gene matches: 11. Per germline, CDR1 LGHDT and CDR2 YNNKEL (reference sequence). CDR3 sequence: CASSPGILAGGSNTGELFF. Written as DNA, the CDR3 is TGTGCCAGCAGCCCGGGAATACTAGCGGGGGGTAGTAACACCGGGGAGCTGTTTTTT.

This chain joins TRBV5-4 and TRBJ2-5; D perhaps matches TRBD2 (5 bases). From germline, CDR1 is SGHNT and CDR2 YYREEE (reference sequence). The V and J ends lost 2 bases and 4 bases respectively, with 9 bases between them. The CDR3 loop spans 13 amino acids. CDR3 DNA: TGTGCCAGCAGCTTAGAGGGTCGAGAGACCCAGTACTTC. As protein: CASSLEGRETQYF. Supplemented by reference TRBV5-4 and TRBJ2-5, the full variable domain reads ETGVTQSPTHLIKTRGQQVTLRCSSQSGHNTVSWYQQALGQGPQFIFQYYREEENGRGNFPPRFSGLQFPNYSSELNVNALELDDSALYLCASSLEGRETQYFGPGTRLLVL.

The chain combines TRBV18 with TRBJ2-2, with 8 bases that match TRBD1. Germline V gene lookup returns CDR1 KGHSH and CDR2 LQKENI. The CDR3 consists of 18 residues. Trimming took 0 bases from V and 2 from J; bases not matched to a gene: 8. CDR3 sequence: CASSPPVGQGRNTGELFF. In nucleotides, the CDR3 is TGTGCCAGCTCACCACCAGTCGGACAGGGAAGAAACACCGGGGAGCTGTTTTTT.

This chain joins TRBV5-4 and TRBJ2-3; TRBD1 might be the D (5 bases). CDR1 SGHNT and CDR2 YYREEE come from the germline V gene (reference sequence). V was cut by 4 bases and J by 4 bases, with 10 bases left in between. The CDR3 is 13 amino acids. This CDR3 is CASSLPRADTQYF. The CDR3 DNA sequence: TGTGCCAGCAGCCTGCCCAGGGCAGATACGCAGTATTTT.

The rearrangement uses TRBV28 and TRBJ1-2, with 7 bases lining up with TRBD1. V lost 6 bases, J lost 5 bases, and 6 bases stayed unmatched. This CDR3 region has 13 residues. In germline, CDR1 is MDHEN, CDR2 SYDVKM. CDR3 DNA sequence: TGTGCCAGCAGGGGGGACAGAGGTTATGGCTACACCTTC. Translated, it gives CASRGDRGYGYTF.

This chain uses TRBV30 with TRBJ2-2; 7 positions agree with TRBD2. The CDR3 is 15 amino acids. Germline trimming cut 5 bases from V and 1 base from J; bases unmatched to any gene: 7. CDR1 GTSNPN and CDR2 SVGIG come from the germline V gene (reference sequence). The CDR3 DNA follows: TGTGCCTGGGGGGTCGGGGGGATGAACACCGGGGAGCTGTTTTTT. Translating gives CAWGVGGMNTGELFF. The full variable domain, with the rest looked up from reference TRBV30 and TRBJ2-2, is SQTIHQWPATLVQPVGSPLSLECTVEGTSNPNLYWYRQAAGRGLQLLFYSVGIGQISSEVPQNLSASRPQDRQFILSSKKLLLSDSGFYLCAWGVGGMNTGELFFGEGSRLTVL.

This clone was seen a few times. Here the CDR3 reads CASSIERPDTQYF. The CDR3 nucleotides read TGTGCCAGTAGTATCGAGCGCCCAGATACGCAGTATTTT. This chain connects TRBV19 to TRBJ2-3; D not certain. The V gene's germline CDR1 is LNHDA and CDR2 SQIVND (reference sequence). Trimming cost V 3 bases and J 4 bases, with 8 bases left between them. The CDR3 length is 13 residues.

This chain's CDR3 is CASSLAHSRTSYTF. The CDR3 coding sequence is TGTGCCAGCAGCTTGGCCCACAGCAGAACCTCCTACACCTTC. The genes are TRBV5-5 and TRBJ1-2; no definite D call. The CDR3 totals 14 residues. Trimming cost V 0 bases and J 10 bases, with 16 bases left between them. Germline V CDR1 and CDR2: SGHKS, YYEKEE (reference sequence).

This chain joins TRBV19 and TRBJ1-5, with a possible D match to TRBD1 (6 bases). Trimming removed 4 bases at V and 5 bases at J, with 18 bases between. The CDR3 sequence is 16 residues long. The germline V gene has CDR1 LNHDA and CDR2 SQIVND (reference sequence). DNA of the CDR3: TGTGCCAGTAGTAGAGTACAGGGTAGGCCGGATCAGCCCCAGCATTTT. Translated, it gives CASSRVQGRPDQPQHF.

This chain uses TRBV28 with TRBJ1-5; TRBD1 matches at 7 bases. CDR3 size: 14 residues. Germline V CDR1 and CDR2: MDHEN, SYDVKM. The ends lost 3 bases at V and 2 bases at J; junction bases unmatched: 1. The CDR3 nucleotides are TGTGCCAGCAGTTTTGGACAGGGCAATCAGCCCCAGCATTTT. Amino acid sequence: CASSFGQGNQPQHF.